This T cell receptor beta chain is drawn from a study of T cells in Graves' hyperthyroidism and ophthalmopathy. Background on the study: At initial diagnosis, before any treatment had begun, peripheral blood was obtained. Overall study findings and caveats: Clonotypes that were expanded in thyroid above 0.001 mostly appeared in blood too.

The CDR3 regions of TCR beta were amplified from RNA transcripts. TCR CDR3 underwent first-round RT-PCR with the HTBI primer set. From the multiplex PCR reads, TCRdb called clonotypes with MiXCR, one entry per CDR3 protein. Among about 260,000 distinct CDR3 sequences listed, about 20% were seen once. Exclusion criteria comprised uncontrolled infection, other autoimmune disease, pregnancy or lactation. It was 8.5 to 10 ml of fresh peripheral blood that supplied the PBMCs. Between the trimmed V and J ends, which lost 2 bases and 4 bases, there was a span of 9 bases. Germline assignment: CDR1 MDHEN and CDR2 SYDVKM. The CDR3 extends over 14 amino acids. About this clonotype: Its antigen is still unknown.

The sample comprised blood. The rearrangement links TRBV28 to TRBJ1-5; D gene unclear. The source is a young man with Graves' ophthalmopathy. The CDR3 sequence: CASSLVRTNQPQHF. For the CDR3, the DNA is TGTGCCAGCAGTTTAGTACGGACGAATCAGCCCCAGCATTTT.